A single sample is the source of the 11 T cell receptor beta chains below, sequenced in a study of T-cell memory formation after mild COVID-19. TCRdb itself ran the 5' RACE reads through MiXCR, one entry per CDR3 protein. Of 120,000 to 150,000 distinct CDR3 sequences listed, roughly 21% are singletons. The sequenced material came from PBMCs or a T cell subset sorted from them (not recorded which). These receptors were taken from an adult woman who had mild COVID-19 (a few samples of this study predate the infection). Cell type and time point are not known.

The genes are TRBV7-9 and TRBJ1-5; perhaps TRBD1 as D (5 bases). Germline V lookup: CDR1 SEHNR, CDR2 FQNEAQ (reference sequence). V was shortened by 6 bases and J by 3 bases, with 21 bases between the two germline ends. The CDR3 spans 17 residues. In DNA, the CDR3 is TGTGCCAGCAGTTCCCCACCGTTGCAGGGAACCAATCAGCCCCAGCATTTT. This sequence encodes CASSSPPLQGTNQPQHF.

This chain uses TRBV20-1 with TRBJ2-7; D is perhaps TRBD1 (8 bases). V was trimmed by 5 bases and J by 3 bases, leaving 17 bases between them. The CDR3 sequence is 14 residues long. Germline lookup yields CDR1 DFQATT and CDR2 SNEGSKA (reference sequence). CDR3 in amino acids: CSARGATGGYEQYF. The CDR3 DNA reads as TGCAGTGCTCGGGGGGCCACAGGGGGCTACGAGCAGTACTTC.

This clonotype was counted only a few times. The CDR3 reads CASSPWRGHEKLFF. CDR3 bases: TGCGCCAGCAGCCCGTGGCGGGGGCATGAAAAACTGTTTTTT. The V call is TRBV5-1, the J call TRBJ1-4; TRBD1 might be the D (6 bases). Germline V gene sequence: CDR1 SGHRS, CDR2 YFSETQ. This CDR3 contains 14 residues. Between the trimmed V and J ends, which lost 4 bases and 6 bases, there was a span of 13 bases.

This clonotype turned up a few times. The rearrangement joins TRBV19 to TRBJ2-1, with a tentative D call TRBD1 (8 bases). This CDR3 is built from 14 residues. Between the trimmed V and J ends, which lost 6 bases and 5 bases, there was a span of 14 bases. CDR1 is LNHDA and CDR2 is SQIVND in the germline V gene (reference sequence). The CDR3 here is CASRSQGGHNEQFF. DNA for the CDR3: TGTGCCAGTAGATCACAGGGGGGGCACAATGAGCAGTTCTTC.

The chain is built from TRBV7-2 and TRBJ2-7; D gene unclear. CDR1 and CDR2 (germline): SGHTA, FQGNSA. The CDR3 contains 12 residues. Trimming left V 0 bases short and J 3 bases short, with 3 bases between. CDR3 sequence: CASSLARYEQYF. The CDR3 nucleotides are TGTGCCAGCAGCTTAGCCCGCTACGAGCAGTACTTC.

The chain uses TRBV3-1 and TRBJ2-7, with D perhaps TRBD2 (6 bases). Germline V gene lookup returns CDR1 LGHDT and CDR2 YNNKEL (reference sequence). The CDR3 extends over 12 amino acids. V dropped 6 bases and J dropped 9 bases, with 15 bases sitting between them. CDR3 nucleotide sequence: TGTGCCAGCAGTGACCGGGACTGGACGCAGTACTTC. Amino acid sequence: CASSDRDWTQYF.

This clonotype was picked up a small number of times. The V and J genes are TRBV18 and TRBJ2-7, with 10 bases matching TRBD2. Trimming took 3 bases from V and 4 from J; bases not matched to a gene: 9. CDR3 length: 16 residues. Germline CDR1 reads KGHSH; CDR2 reads LQKENI. CDR3 sequence reads: CASSPPGTSVLYEQYF. The CDR3 coding sequence is TGTGCCAGCTCACCCCCCGGGACTAGCGTCCTGTACGAGCAGTACTTC.

This clonotype was found a few times. The chain uses TRBV24-1 and TRBJ2-3; D ambiguous. Germline lookup yields CDR1 KGHDR and CDR2 SFDVKD. The CDR3 has 13 amino acids. The V end lost 4 bases, the J end lost 2 bases, and 6 bases lay between the germline ends. CDR3 protein: CATSDSNTDTQYF. The CDR3 DNA is TGTGCCACCAGTGACTCGAACACAGATACGCAGTATTTT.

J is TRBJ2-3 and V is TRBV21-1; TRBD1 was called by the table and not checked on the DNA. TRBV21-1 is an annotated pseudogene. This CDR3 is built from 15 residues. CDR3 in amino acids: CASSRYREVADTQYF. The CDR3 bases are TGTGCCAGCAGCCGATACAGGGAGGTGGCAGATACGCAGTATTTT.

In its sample, this clonotype was seen a few times. An end of the junction does not agree with germline; a read error may underlie this. V usage is TRBV15 and J usage is TRBJ2-2; D not certain. This CDR3 spans 13 amino acids. Germline assignment: CDR1 LNHNV and CDR2 YYDKDF (reference sequence). The CDR3 nucleotides are TGTGCCTCCAGTGTAGCGAACACCGGGGAGCTGTTTTTT. Residues: CASSVANTGELFF. Together with reference TRBV15 and TRBJ2-2, the CDR3 gives the full variable domain: DAMVIQNPRYQVTQFGKPVTLSCSQTLNHNVMYWYQQKSSQAPKLLFHYYDKDFNNEADTPDNFQSRRPNTSFCFLDIRSPGLGDTAMYLCASSVANTGELFFGEGSRLTVL.

This clonotype has only a few counts. V gene TRBV20-1 combines with J gene TRBJ1-2, with 7 positions matching TRBD1. V trimming: 3 bases; J trimming: 8 bases; junction bases outside the gene matches: 9. The V gene's germline CDR1 is DFQATT and CDR2 SNEGSKA (reference sequence). The CDR3 runs to 13 residues. The CDR3 bases are TGCAGTGCTAGCAGGGGGGGATTTGACGGCTACACCTTC. It yields the protein CSASRGGFDGYTF.